This T cell receptor (beta chain) was profiled in a study of blood T cell repertoires in COVID-19. Overall study: Spain, Italy and the United States supplied samples that represented acute and convalescent COVID-19. PBMCs, B-cell-depleted T cells, or T cells were the source of the cDNA or gDNA that made up the material.

Trimming took off 4 bases at V and 6 bases at J, with 12 bases between the two ends. Germline CDR1 and CDR2: MRHNA and SNTAGT. This CDR3 contains 14 residues. Authors' methods: The authors estimated nucleated cell counts from reference gene primer amplification. The assay was immunoSEQ multiplex PCR, and TCRdb's table has in-frame clones only and misses some. The V and J calls and clone size were taken over from that table, and D and trimming were inferred from the DNA. Of over 200,000 clones listed, around 84% are singletons. J is TRBJ2-2 and V is TRBV6-4; possibly TRBD2 for D (5 bases). Sequenced sample: peripheral blood. The receptor was derived from an elderly woman with active or convalescent COVID-19. The CDR3 nucleotides read TGTGCCAGCAGTGTCCCGACGCGGGCCGGGGAGCTGTTTTTT. The encoded protein is CASSVPTRAGELFF.